The entry below describes one T cell receptor (beta chain). The antigen is unknown. V dropped 5 bases and J dropped 8; count of bases not matched to a gene: 10. This CDR3 is built from 15 residues. Germline V gene lookup returns CDR1 SGHRS and CDR2 YFSETQ. TCRdb fed the RT-PCR reads into MiXCR, producing one record per CDR3 protein. The repertoire consists of roughly 780,000 distinct CDR3 sequences, with less than 20% occurring once and the leading ten covering about a tenth. The sample comes from a study of response to subunit inactivated influenza vaccine. General study points: Authors suggested each seasonal influenza vaccination recruits few new T cells.

This sequence was found in a man aged 50 to 59 who received an inactivated influenza vaccine. This chain joins TRBV5-1 and TRBJ2-1, with TRBD2 matching over 10 bases. The specimen was PBMCs from blood, collected more than 4 days after vaccination. In DNA form, the CDR3 reads TGCGCCAGCAGATGGGGGGGACTAGCGTCGGATGAGCAGTTCTTC. Translated: CASRWGGLASDEQFF.